The rows below give T cell receptor beta chains drawn from one sample of a study of cytomegalovirus exposure and HLA in healthy donors. The table came from immunoSEQ multiplex PCR; TCRdb's copy has only in-frame clones and leaves some out. The sample contains some 140,000 clones, around 80% of which appear only once. Sequenced: PBMCs. The receptors derive from a young man in good health and CMV-seronegative. The CDR3 runs from the conserved cysteine through the conserved F or W. Each record gives: D gene, clone size, J gene, V gene, CDR3 DNA, CDR3 protein. The D gene is left open where the match is weak. Clone size is given for some rows only: seen once, a few or many times, or a class if the clone is expanded.

d_call: TRBD1; clone_size: NA; j_call: TRBJ1-2; v_call: TRBV6-4; cdr3_nt: TGTGCCAGCAGTGAAGGGACAGGATATAACTATGGCTACACCTTC; cdr3_aa: CASSEGTGYNYGYTF
d_call: NA; clone_size: NA; j_call: TRBJ1-2; v_call: TRBV19; cdr3_nt: TGTGCCAGTTCCCCCTGGGGCCGTAGCTATGGCTACACCTTC; cdr3_aa: CASSPWGRSYGYTF
d_call: NA; clone_size: once; j_call: TRBJ1-1; v_call: TRBV28; cdr3_nt: TGTGCCAGCCGCTCCATGGGCGGGACTGAAGCTTTCTTT; cdr3_aa: CASRSMGGTEAFF
d_call: NA; clone_size: NA; j_call: TRBJ2-1; v_call: TRBV7-2; cdr3_nt: TGTGCCAGCAGCTTAACCCGGGACAACAATGAGCAGTTCTTC; cdr3_aa: CASSLTRDNNEQFF
d_call: NA; clone_size: few; j_call: TRBJ2-3; v_call: TRBV4-3; cdr3_nt: TGCGCCAGCAGCCAGGCCCTTTTCAGGCGCACAGATACGCAGTATTTT; cdr3_aa: CASSQALFRRTDTQYF
d_call: TRBD1; clone_size: NA; j_call: TRBJ1-1; v_call: TRBV5-8; cdr3_nt: TGTGCCAGCAGCCCAGGGGGTATTAACACTGAAGCTTTCTTT; cdr3_aa: CASSPGGINTEAFF
d_call: NA; clone_size: few; j_call: TRBJ1-2; v_call: TRBV30; cdr3_nt: TGTGCCTGGAGTCTGGACACAGGGGGCTACACCTTC; cdr3_aa: CAWSLDTGGYTF
d_call: NA; clone_size: once; j_call: TRBJ1-6; v_call: TRBV7-9; cdr3_nt: TGTGCCAGCAGCCGTACAGGGTCGAGTTCACCCCTCCACTTT; cdr3_aa: CASSRTGSSSPLHF
d_call: NA; clone_size: NA; j_call: TRBJ2-5; v_call: TRBV5-1; cdr3_nt: TGCGCCAGCAGCTTGTTCACAGGGAGAGGTGAGACCCAGTACTTC; cdr3_aa: CASSLFTGRGETQYF
d_call: TRBD2; clone_size: NA; j_call: TRBJ2-7; v_call: TRBV18; cdr3_nt: TGTGCCAGCTCACCACCGGTGGGAGGGATCTACGAGCAGTACTTC; cdr3_aa: CASSPPVGGIYEQYF
d_call: TRBD1; clone_size: NA; j_call: TRBJ1-4; v_call: TRBV7-9; cdr3_nt: TGTGCCAGCAGCTTAGTGACAGGGGGGGATGAAAAACTGTTTTTT; cdr3_aa: CASSLVTGGDEKLFF
d_call: TRBD2; clone_size: NA; j_call: TRBJ2-5; v_call: TRBV7-9; cdr3_nt: TGTGCCAGCAGCCCCATTGGGGGAGGGGAGACCCAGTACTTC; cdr3_aa: CASSPIGGGETQYF
d_call: NA; clone_size: NA; j_call: TRBJ2-6; v_call: TRBV30; cdr3_nt: TGTGCCTGGAGTGTACTCCGGGTAAATGTTGGGTCTGGGGCCAACGTCCTGACTTTC; cdr3_aa: CAWSVLRVNVGSGANVLTF
d_call: TRBD1; clone_size: NA; j_call: TRBJ1-1; v_call: TRBV19; cdr3_nt: TGTGCCAGCCCCCCAGGGGGGCCGGGGGGGACTGAAGCTTTCTTT; cdr3_aa: CASPPGGPGGTEAFF
d_call: NA; clone_size: NA; j_call: TRBJ2-7; v_call: TRBV29-1; cdr3_nt: TGCAGCGTTGAGGGGTTCGGGATCGGACCCTTGGGTGAGCAGTACTTC; cdr3_aa: CSVEGFGIGPLGEQYF
d_call: NA; clone_size: NA; j_call: TRBJ2-2; v_call: TRBV30; cdr3_nt: TGTGCCTGGAGTGTGGTCAGAAACACCGGGGAGCTGTTTTTT; cdr3_aa: CAWSVVRNTGELFF
d_call: NA; clone_size: NA; j_call: TRBJ1-1; v_call: TRBV7-8; cdr3_nt: TGTGCCAGCAGCTTAGACTGGCGGGGCGCGAACACTGAAGCTTTCTTT; cdr3_aa: CASSLDWRGANTEAFF
d_call: TRBD2; clone_size: NA; j_call: TRBJ2-7; v_call: TRBV13; cdr3_nt: TGTGCCAGCAGCCCATCACTAGCGGGAGCGTACGAGCAGTACTTC; cdr3_aa: CASSPSLAGAYEQYF
d_call: NA; clone_size: NA; j_call: TRBJ2-7; v_call: TRBV27; cdr3_nt: TGTGCCAGCAGTTTGAAGATCGCGGCCTACGAGCAGTACTTC; cdr3_aa: CASSLKIAAYEQYF
d_call: NA; clone_size: NA; j_call: TRBJ2-5; v_call: TRBV28; cdr3_nt: TGTGCCAGCAGTTTACTATGCGGGGGCAGGGACCAAGAGACCCAGTACTTC; cdr3_aa: CASSLLCGGRDQETQYF
d_call: NA; clone_size: NA; j_call: TRBJ1-2; v_call: TRBV19; cdr3_nt: TGTGCCAGTAGTTCCCCGGGAGATAAATATGGCTACACCTTC; cdr3_aa: CASSSPGDKYGYTF
d_call: TRBD2; clone_size: NA; j_call: TRBJ2-3; v_call: TRBV5-1; cdr3_nt: TGCGCCAGCAGCTCGGGACTAGATACAGATACGCAGTATTTT; cdr3_aa: CASSSGLDTDTQYF
d_call: NA; clone_size: NA; j_call: TRBJ2-3; v_call: TRBV27; cdr3_nt: TGTGCCAGCAGCCTGAGGGGGGGCTTAGATACGCAGTATTTT; cdr3_aa: CASSLRGGLDTQYF
d_call: NA; clone_size: few; j_call: TRBJ1-1; v_call: TRBV21-1; cdr3_nt: TGTGCCAGCAGCAGATGCAGGGGATCGGTAACTGAAGCTTTCTTT; cdr3_aa: CASSRCRGSVTEAFF
d_call: TRBD2; clone_size: NA; j_call: TRBJ2-1; v_call: TRBV27; cdr3_nt: TGTGCCAGCACTCACTTTCGGGGGGCCTACAATGAGCAGTTCTTC; cdr3_aa: CASTHFRGAYNEQFF
d_call: NA; clone_size: NA; j_call: TRBJ2-6; v_call: TRBV14; cdr3_nt: TGTGCCAGCAGCCAAGGGCCAGGGTATACTGGGGCCAACGTCCTGACTTTC; cdr3_aa: CASSQGPGYTGANVLTF
d_call: TRBD1; clone_size: NA; j_call: TRBJ1-6; v_call: TRBV18; cdr3_nt: TGTGCCAGCTCACCGCAAGGTACAGGGGATTCACCCCTCCACTTT; cdr3_aa: CASSPQGTGDSPLHF
d_call: NA; clone_size: few; j_call: TRBJ1-3; v_call: TRBV30; cdr3_nt: TGTGCCTGGTCACAGGGAAACACCATATATTTT; cdr3_aa: CAWSQGNTIYF
d_call: TRBD2; clone_size: few; j_call: TRBJ2-4; v_call: TRBV5-1; cdr3_nt: TGCGCCAGCAGCCCCGGGACTAGCGGAGGTTCCAAAAACATTCAGTACTTC; cdr3_aa: CASSPGTSGGSKNIQYF
d_call: NA; clone_size: NA; j_call: TRBJ2-1; v_call: TRBV7-9; cdr3_nt: TGTGCCAGCAGCTTACGCAGGTCCCAAAATGTAGGCAGGAATGAGCAGTTCTTC; cdr3_aa: CASSLRRSQNVGRNEQFF
d_call: TRBD1; clone_size: NA; j_call: TRBJ2-7; v_call: TRBV4-1; cdr3_nt: TGCGCCAGCAGCCTCGGGGCAGGGGGAGAATACGAGCAGTACTTC; cdr3_aa: CASSLGAGGEYEQYF
d_call: NA; clone_size: once; j_call: TRBJ2-3; v_call: TRBV29-1; cdr3_nt: TGCAGCGTTGAAGTGTCTAGCACAGATACGCAGTATTTT; cdr3_aa: CSVEVSSTDTQYF
d_call: TRBD2; clone_size: NA; j_call: TRBJ2-7; v_call: TRBV9; cdr3_nt: TGTGCCAGCAGCGTAGGGGGGACTAGCGGGGCCTACGAGCAGTACTTC; cdr3_aa: CASSVGGTSGAYEQYF
d_call: NA; clone_size: NA; j_call: TRBJ1-1; v_call: TRBV10-1; cdr3_nt: TGCGCCAGCAGTGAATCTCAGGGGAATCAAGCTGAAGCTTTCTTT; cdr3_aa: CASSESQGNQAEAFF
d_call: NA; clone_size: once; j_call: TRBJ2-7; v_call: TRBV6-5; cdr3_nt: TGTGCCAGCAGCTACGACAGGACTGCATTAAGGAGCGAGCAGTACTTC; cdr3_aa: CASSYDRTALRSEQYF
d_call: NA; clone_size: NA; j_call: TRBJ1-1; v_call: TRBV5-1; cdr3_nt: TGCGCCAGCAGCTTCACCGCCGGGGGCACTGAAGCTTTCTTT; cdr3_aa: CASSFTAGGTEAFF
d_call: NA; clone_size: NA; j_call: TRBJ1-1; v_call: TRBV7-9; cdr3_nt: TGTTCCAGCAGTTACTTGACAGCCGAAGCTTTCTTT; cdr3_aa: CSSSYLTAEAFF
d_call: TRBD2; clone_size: NA; j_call: TRBJ2-1; v_call: TRBV5-3; cdr3_nt: TGTGCCAGAAGCCTAATTACTAGCGGGAGGGGAAGCTCCTACAATGAGCAGTTCTTC; cdr3_aa: CARSLITSGRGSSYNEQFF
d_call: TRBD2; clone_size: NA; j_call: TRBJ2-1; v_call: TRBV2; cdr3_nt: TGTGCCAGCAGTGAAGGAGCGGGAGGGACGGATGAGCAGTTCTTC; cdr3_aa: CASSEGAGGTDEQFF
d_call: TRBD1; clone_size: NA; j_call: TRBJ1-1; v_call: TRBV5-1; cdr3_nt: TGCGCCAGCAGCCGGGGGACAGGGATGGCTGAAGCTTTCTTT; cdr3_aa: CASSRGTGMAEAFF
d_call: TRBD2; clone_size: NA; j_call: TRBJ2-5; v_call: TRBV7-2; cdr3_nt: TGTGCCAGCAGCTTTCTCGGGACTAGCGGGGAGACCCAGTACTTC; cdr3_aa: CASSFLGTSGETQYF